This TCR beta chain was profiled in a study of T cells in Graves' hyperthyroidism and ophthalmopathy. Amplified TCR beta CDR3 regions derived from RNA transcripts. The HTBI primer set was used in a first-round RT-PCR of the TCR CDR3. One entry per CDR3 protein, called by TCRdb with MiXCR from the multiplex PCR reads. Counted here are almost 600,000 distinct CDR3 sequences, approximately 14% occurring once; the ten biggest clones make up roughly 6.2%. Exclusion criteria comprised uncontrolled infection, other autoimmune disease, pregnancy or lactation. Preceding any ophthalmopathy symptoms, the blood sample dates from first hyperthyroidism diagnosis. Extraction of PBMCs used roughly 9.6 ml of fresh peripheral blood. Trimming took 5 bases from V and 6 from J; bases not matched to a gene: 15. The germline V gene encodes CDR1 DFQATT and CDR2 SNEGSKA (reference sequence). CDR3 size: 16 residues.

Sequenced: blood. This TCR came from a woman aged 25-40 years with Graves' hyperthyroidism that later progressed to Graves' ophthalmopathy. This chain joins TRBV20-1 and TRBJ2-1, with 8 bases matching TRBD2. The CDR3 DNA is TGCAGTGCTCCTACTGCAGCGGGAGAGGGTGCCAATGAGCAGTTCTTC. Protein: CSAPTAAGEGANEQFF.